This TCR beta chain was recorded in a study of Ad26.COV2.S vaccination and SARS-CoV-2 variants (dated by TCRdb to 2020 to 2022). Regarding the study in general: The specificity and breadth of SARS-CoV-2-reactive T cell receptors after Ad26.COV2.S vaccination were assessed by TCRbeta repertoire sequencing. A total of approximately 30 samples were included in the TCR-sequenced set, comprising about 20 Ad26.COV2.S vaccine recipients, 5 placebo recipients and 8 SARS-CoV-2 convalescent individuals. Results the study describes overall, beyond this receptor: Substantial breadth of spike-specific CD8+ and CD4+ T cell responses was reported after vaccination. Vaccine and placebo recipients had comparable non-spike TCR breadth, which fits with the vaccine containing only spike. Higher spike-specific TCR breadth was observed in Ad26.COV2.S recipients than in placebo recipients (P = 0.0014). It was noted by the authors that total T cell responses may have been underestimated by the TCR breadth and depth analyses.

TCRbeta CDR3 regions were sequenced with the immunoSEQ Assay. After extraction, genomic DNA underwent amplification by bias-controlled multiplex PCR, followed by high-throughput sequencing. Per the original workflow: Collapsing and filtering of sequences were performed to quantify the absolute abundance of each unique TCRbeta CDR3 region. T cell fraction was estimated by normalizing TCRbeta template counts to usable DNA, with usable DNA measured through amplification of reference genes found in all nucleated cells. Repertoire TCRs were annotated as SARS-CoV-2-specific by exact matching of V gene, CDR3 amino acid sequence and J gene to a known reactive TCR set. The reference SARS-CoV-2 TCR set came from MIRA and was filtered for enrichment in COVID-19-positive ImmuneCODE repertoires, removing public or cross-reactive TCRs. Based on the MIRA antigens, annotated TCRs were further analysed at the level of specific ORF or position within ORF. Breadth was defined as annotated unique rearrangements over total unique productive rearrangements; depth was the summed frequency of those rearrangements. Two-sided Wilcoxon rank-sum tests were used to compare TCR breadth between groups. The immuneACCESS repertoire file appears here via TCRdb, limited to in-frame rearrangements. These files lack a portion of the clones; in checked studies, under half of the deficit traces to unresolved V genes, and the cause of the others is not known. The V and J calls and the clone size are those of that table, but D and trimming were determined from the DNA. The sample table records more than 85,000 clones; roughly 75% of these occur just once. Of the sample, around a sixth is held by the ten largest clones.

The sample's time point label, in plain terms: individuals recovered from natural SARS-CoV-2 infection. The table lists this clone with a count of one. Its antigen remains undetermined. Qualities for individual bases were not recorded, and no much larger clone is one base off. V and J are truncated by 7 bases and 6 bases respectively, leaving an intervening sequence of 16 bases. CDR1 and CDR2, per the germline V gene, are MNHEY and SVGAGI. The CDR3, cysteine through phenylalanine, is 13 amino acids long. CDR3 DNA is the only sequence kept; it has 39 bases, read in frame from the first base. The clonotype was recovered from a human donor who had recovered from COVID-19. This chain is built from TRBV6-5 and TRBJ2-7; too little of a D gene remains to name it. The specimen comprised peripheral blood, sampled after recovery from COVID-19. The DNA sequence is as follows: TGTGCCAGCACCGTGCAGGCGATCGGCGAGCAGTACTTC. This translates into CASTVQAIGEQYF.